Shown below are 5 T cell receptor beta chains from a single sample sequenced in a study of OX40 agonist ivuxolimab in advanced cancers. The data were produced by immunoSEQ multiplex PCR, yet TCRdb's version contains in-frame clones alone and is incomplete. The sample includes roughly 70,000 clones, 80% to 90% seen only once; the top ten take 0.6% to 0.8%. The source material was CD4+ or CD8+ T cells sorted from blood, sampled in a trial of the OX40 agonist ivuxolimab. The receptors come from an adult with an advanced solid tumor such as melanoma, head and neck, liver or kidney cancer.

The chain employs TRBV11-2 and TRBJ2-1; D is perhaps TRBD1 (6 bases). This CDR3 has 16 residues. Germline V gene sequence: CDR1 SGHAT, CDR2 FQNNGV. Trimming pared 1 base from V and 7 bases from J, leaving 17 bases between. CDR3 DNA: TGTGCCAGCAGCTTAGGGGGCAGGGGTGTAGGTAATGAGCAGTTCTTC. Its translation: CASSLGGRGVGNEQFF.

This clone showed up just a few times. The chain has TRBV19 and TRBJ2-2; TRBD2 is a possible D gene (5 bases). Germline lookup yields CDR1 LNHDA and CDR2 SQIVND (reference sequence). This CDR3 is built from 14 residues. Trimming removed 7 bases from V and 6 bases from J, with 15 bases in between. As DNA, the CDR3 is TGTGCCAGTACGCCGGAGCGGCTGGCCGGGGAGCTGTTTTTT. It yields the protein CASTPERLAGELFF. Complete variable domain (other parts from reference TRBV19 and TRBJ2-2): DGGITQSPKYLFRKEGQNVTLSCEQNLNHDAMYWYRQDPGQGLRLIYYSQIVNDFQKGDIAEGYSVSREKKESFPLTVTSAQKNPTAFYLCASTPERLAGELFFGEGSRLTVL.

CDR3 sequence reads: CASRLGTDSIQGYTF. CDR3 DNA sequence: TGTGCCAGCAGACTCGGGACAGACAGCATACAAGGCTACACCTTC. The chain has TRBV7-9 and TRBJ1-2; 7 bases agree with TRBD1. Germline V CDR1 and CDR2: SEHNR, FQNEAQ (reference sequence). V was pared by 6 bases and J by 8 bases, with 15 bases of the junction left unmatched. This CDR3 has 15 amino acids. Full variable domain (outside the CDR3, taken from reference TRBV7-9 and TRBJ1-2): DTGVSQNPRHKITKRGQNVTFRCDPISEHNRLYWYRQTLGQGPEFLTYFQNEAQLEKSRLLSDRFSAERPKGSFSTLEIQRTEQGDSAMYLCASRLGTDSIQGYTFGSGTRLTVV.

The chain links TRBV4-3 to TRBJ2-1, with TRBD2 matching over 10 bases. Trimming took 0 bases from V and 5 from J; bases not matched to a gene: 7. CDR3 size: 17 residues. Germline lookup yields CDR1 LGHNA and CDR2 YSLEER. In DNA form, the CDR3 reads TGCGCCAGCAGCCAAGATTCTACTAGCGGGACCGACAATGAGCAGTTCTTC. Translated: CASSQDSTSGTDNEQFF.

This clone was recorded a few times. The rearrangement joins TRBV7-9 to TRBJ2-1, with TRBD1 as a possible D gene (5 bases). CDR1 SEHNR and CDR2 FQNEAQ come from the germline V gene (reference sequence). Trimming stripped 1 base from V and 7 bases from J, with 11 bases between. The CDR3 has 14 amino acids. The CDR3 DNA reads as TGTGCCAGCAGCTTAGGGGGCGCGGAAAATGAGCAGTTCTTC. It specifies CASSLGGAENEQFF. Supplemented by reference TRBV7-9 and TRBJ2-1, the full variable domain reads DTGVSQNPRHKITKRGQNVTFRCDPISEHNRLYWYRQTLGQGPEFLTYFQNEAQLEKSRLLSDRFSAERPKGSFSTLEIQRTEQGDSAMYLCASSLGGAENEQFFGPGTRLTVL.